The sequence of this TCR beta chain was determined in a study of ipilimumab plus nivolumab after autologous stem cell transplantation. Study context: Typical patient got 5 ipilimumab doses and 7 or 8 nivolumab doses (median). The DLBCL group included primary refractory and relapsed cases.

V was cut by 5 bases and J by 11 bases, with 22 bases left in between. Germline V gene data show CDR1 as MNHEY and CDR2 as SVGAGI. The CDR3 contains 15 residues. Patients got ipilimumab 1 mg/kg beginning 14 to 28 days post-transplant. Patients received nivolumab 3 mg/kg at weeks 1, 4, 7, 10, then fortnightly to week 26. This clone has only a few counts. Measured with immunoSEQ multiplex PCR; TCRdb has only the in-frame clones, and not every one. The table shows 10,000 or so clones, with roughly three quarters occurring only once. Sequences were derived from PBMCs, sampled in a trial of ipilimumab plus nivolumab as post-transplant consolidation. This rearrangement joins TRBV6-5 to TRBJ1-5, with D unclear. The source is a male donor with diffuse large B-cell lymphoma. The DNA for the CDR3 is TGTGCCAGCAGTCCCCGCGGAAACACCGGAGCCGCCCAGCATTTT. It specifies CASSPRGNTGAAQHF.